The 30 T cell receptor beta chains reported below all come from one sample, sequenced in a study of blood T cell repertoires in COVID-19. Sequencing was performed with immunoSEQ multiplex PCR; in TCRdb, only in-frame clones are kept and a portion is missing. The sample contains roughly 440,000 clones, roughly 88% of which appear only once. The material sequenced was peripheral blood. The receptors derive from a woman between 50 and 59 years old with COVID-19, enrolled during active disease.

The chain links TRBV9 to TRBJ2-3; perhaps TRBD1 as D (6 bases). V lost 0 bases to trimming and J lost 6 bases, with 17 bases between them. The CDR3 is 16 residues long. Per germline, CDR1 SGDLS and CDR2 YYNGEE. Here the CDR3 reads CASSVGIGGRGDTQYF. The CDR3 bases are TGTGCCAGCAGCGTAGGAATTGGGGGCCGGGGCGATACGCAGTATTTT.

The chain uses TRBV10-3 and TRBJ2-1, with TRBD1 identical over 7 bases. CDR1 ENHRY and CDR2 SYGVKD come from the germline V gene. This CDR3 region has 16 residues. V shed 2 bases and J 4 bases; nucleotides not matched to a gene: 8. This CDR3 is CAISEANSGQYNEQFF. In DNA form, the CDR3 reads TGTGCCATCAGTGAGGCCAACTCGGGACAGTACAATGAGCAGTTCTTC.

The J gene is TRBJ1-5, the V gene TRBV13, with 11 bases that match TRBD1. With 4 bases clipped from V and 2 bases from J, the junction kept 4 bases outside the gene matches. Germline V gene lookup returns CDR1 PRHDT and CDR2 FYEKMQ (reference sequence). The CDR3 is 16 residues long. This CDR3 is CASSSDRGRGNQPQHF. DNA of the CDR3: TGTGCCAGCAGCTCGGACAGGGGGCGAGGCAATCAGCCCCAGCATTTT.

The genes are TRBV12-3 or TRBV12-4 and TRBJ1-5; possibly TRBD1 for D (6 bases). V was clipped by 3 bases and J by 15 bases, with 12 bases between them. CDR3 length: 11 residues. CDR3 DNA: TGTGCCAGCAGTTTGGGGGCGGTCCTGCATTTT. It yields the protein CASSLGAVLHF.

V usage is TRBV19 and J usage is TRBJ2-7; the match to TRBD2 covers 7 bases. Looked up from germline, CDR1 is LNHDA and CDR2 is SQIVND (reference sequence). CDR3 length: 12 residues. The V and J ends lost 9 bases and 5 bases, in that order; junction bases with no gene match: 7. The CDR3 nucleotides read TGTGCCAGCAGCGGACTAGTAAACGAGCAGTACTTC. Its protein is CASSGLVNEQYF.

Points on this clone: The CDR3 end shows no conserved phenylalanine or tryptophan, and so a read error is likely. No DNA is shown, since the ends of the CDR3 on it are uncertain; the CDR3 is the one TCRdb lists. J is TRBJ1-1 and V is TRBV5-3; TRBD1, the table's D call, lacks a check against the DNA. TRBV5-3 counts as an open reading frame of uncertain function. The CDR3 comprises 8 residues, both ends counted. This chain's CDR3 is CARSWTGG.

The CDR3 nucleotides read TGTGCCTGGAGTGTGAGCGGGGGACCCGATACGCAGTATTTT. Translation gives CAWSVSGGPDTQYF. The rearrangement uses TRBV30 and TRBJ2-3; 8 bases align to TRBD2. With V trimmed by 0 bases and J by 6 bases, 5 bases remained unmatched. This CDR3 contains 14 residues. The germline gives CDR1 GTSNPN, CDR2 SVGIG (reference sequence). The whole variable domain, filled in from reference TRBV30 and TRBJ2-3, reads SQTIHQWPATLVQPVGSPLSLECTVEGTSNPNLYWYRQAAGRGLQLLFYSVGIGQISSEVPQNLSASRPQDRQFILSSKKLLLSDSGFYLCAWSVSGGPDTQYFGPGTRLTVL.

This clone was recorded only once. Other nucleotide sequences in the sample specify the same CDR3. This sequence joins TRBV18 and TRBJ1-5; D remains unclear. Germline assignment: CDR1 KGHSH and CDR2 LQKENI. The CDR3 covers 14 residues. V shed 2 bases and J shed 5 bases, with 10 bases lying between them. The CDR3 DNA sequence: TGTGCCAGCTCACCAGGTGCCGGGGATCAGCCCCAGCATTTT. Translation: CASSPGAGDQPQHF.

The CDR3 region is CASSYGTDRGSTDTQYF. The CDR3 DNA reads TGTGCCAGCAGTTACGGGACGGACAGGGGGAGCACAGATACGCAGTATTTT. V gene TRBV6-2 or TRBV6-3 combines with J gene TRBJ2-3; 10 bases align to TRBD1. With V trimmed by 2 bases and J by 0 bases, 5 bases remained unmatched. This CDR3 contains 17 residues. Germline lookup yields CDR1 MNHEY and CDR2 SVGEGT.

The sample holds a few counts of this clone. V gene TRBV30 combines with J gene TRBJ1-1; 9 bases map to TRBD1. The CDR3 covers 14 residues. Germline CDR1 reads GTSNPN; CDR2 reads SVGIG (reference sequence). The trim removed 7 bases at V and 10 bases at J, leaving 16 bases unmatched. CDR3 region: CASRSMGQGIGAFF. In nucleotides, the CDR3 is TGTGCCTCGAGGAGCATGGGACAGGGTATAGGAGCTTTCTTT.

The V gene is TRBV11-2, the J gene TRBJ2-7, with 12 bases lining up with TRBD2. CDR3 size: 14 residues. CDR1 is SGHAT, CDR2 FQNNGV, per germline. The ends lost 6 bases at V and 4 bases at J; junction bases unmatched: 4. Here the CDR3 reads CASSYGLAGYEQYF. CDR3 bases: TGTGCCAGCAGTTACGGACTAGCGGGGTACGAGCAGTACTTC.

The J gene is TRBJ2-3, the V gene TRBV7-9; possibly TRBD1 for D (5 bases). The length of the CDR3 is 16 residues. CDR1 and CDR2 (germline): SEHNR, FQNEAQ (reference sequence). V was pared by 5 bases and J by 2 bases, with 17 bases between. CDR3 in amino acids: CASSPTLGHLTDTQYF. In nucleotides, the CDR3 is TGTGCCAGCAGCCCAACCCTAGGACACCTCACAGATACGCAGTATTTT.

CDR3 loop: CASSYGQPSGANVLTF. For the CDR3, the DNA is TGTGCCAGCAGTTACGGACAGCCCTCTGGGGCCAACGTCCTGACTTTC. The J gene is TRBJ2-6, the V gene TRBV6-6, with TRBD1 as a possible D gene (6 bases). The CDR3 totals 16 residues. Deletions cut 2 bases from V and 0 bases from J, with 8 bases between. The germline V gene has CDR1 MNHNY and CDR2 SVGAGI (reference sequence).

This sequence joins TRBV19 and TRBJ2-3; D uncertain. The CDR3 has 15 amino acids. Looked up from germline, CDR1 is LNHDA and CDR2 is SQIVND (reference sequence). Trimming took off 0 bases at V and 1 base at J, with 8 bases between the two ends. The chain's CDR3 is CASSIDQVGTDTQYF. The CDR3 DNA sequence: TGTGCCAGTAGTATAGACCAGGTTGGCACAGATACGCAGTATTTT.

The rearrangement joins TRBV30 to TRBJ2-1; 7 positions match TRBD2. CDR1 is GTSNPN and CDR2 is SVGIG in the germline V gene (reference sequence). The CDR3 consists of 14 residues. V dropped 4 bases and J dropped 9; count of bases not matched to a gene: 12. The CDR3: CAWTPKRGPSEQFF. The DNA for the CDR3 is TGTGCCTGGACCCCTAAGCGGGGCCCTAGTGAGCAGTTCTTC.

This clone was detected only once. The genes are TRBV27 and TRBJ1-2; 7 bases map to TRBD1. V lost 5 bases to trimming and J lost 12 bases; unmatched junction nucleotides: 12. This CDR3 has 13 residues. Per the germline V gene, CDR1 is MNHEY and CDR2 is SMNVEV (reference sequence). The CDR3 nucleotides are TGTGCCAGCAGTGGGGACAGTCAGGGCGCCCACACCTTC. It yields the protein CASSGDSQGAHTF.

The chain employs TRBV6-5 and TRBJ1-5, with D unclear. The CDR3 runs to 14 residues. Per the germline V gene, CDR1 is MNHEY and CDR2 is SVGAGI. Trimming cost V 8 bases and J 3 bases, with 14 bases left between them. The CDR3 region is CASSIGRTNQPQHF. The CDR3 nucleotides read TGTGCCAGCTCGATCGGGAGGACCAATCAGCCCCAGCATTTT.

The V and J genes are TRBV19 and TRBJ1-6; D is possibly TRBD1 (5 bases). The CDR3 covers 15 residues. Trimming removed 7 bases at V and 4 bases at J, with 14 bases between. Looked up from germline, CDR1 is LNHDA and CDR2 is SQIVND (reference sequence). The CDR3 loop is CASTPGHPYNSPLHF. In DNA form, the CDR3 reads TGTGCCAGTACCCCTGGACACCCGTATAATTCACCCCTCCACTTT.

The chain uses TRBV5-8 and TRBJ1-6; the D is unclear. This CDR3 has 11 amino acids. The ends were cut back, 2 bases at V and 9 bases at J, with 3 bases in the middle. Germline CDR1 reads SGHTS; CDR2 reads YDEGEE. CDR3 sequence (DNA): TGTGCCAGCAGCTTCGGTTCACCCCTCCACTTT. Protein product: CASSFGSPLHF. The full variable domain, with the rest looked up from reference TRBV5-8 and TRBJ1-6, is EAGVTQSPTHLIKTRGQQATLRCSPISGHTSVYWYQQALGLGLQFLLWYDEGEERNRGNFPPRFSGRQFPNYSSELNVNALELEDSALYLCASSFGSPLHFGNGTRLTVT.

The V and J genes are TRBV9 and TRBJ1-3, with a weak D call TRBD1 (5 bases). V dropped 6 bases and J dropped 0 bases, with 7 bases sitting between them. Germline CDR1 reads SGDLS; CDR2 reads YYNGEE. This CDR3 is 13 amino acids long. The CDR3 DNA follows: TGTGCCAGCAAGGGGAACTCTGGAAACACCATATATTTT. Protein: CASKGNSGNTIYF. Drawing the rest from reference TRBV9 and TRBJ1-3, the complete variable domain is DSGVTQTPKHLITATGQRVTLRCSPRSGDLSVYWYQQSLDQGLQFLIQYYNGEERAKGNILERFSAQQFPDLHSELNLSSLELGDSALYFCASKGNSGNTIYFGEGSWLTVV.

V and J are TRBV4-1 and TRBJ1-2; the match to TRBD1 covers 7 bases. CDR3 size: 12 residues. Trimming removed 1 base from V and 14 bases from J; junction bases left unmatched: 7. Germline CDR1 and CDR2: MGHRA and YSYEKL. CDR3: CASSQAQPGGTF. In DNA form, the CDR3 reads TGCGCCAGCAGCCAAGCACAACCAGGGGGAACCTTC.

The chain couples TRBV7-3 to TRBJ2-1; TRBD2 aligns across 8 bases. This CDR3 contains 17 residues. Germline assignment: CDR1 SGHTA and CDR2 FQGTGA. V lost 2 bases, J lost 0 bases, and 6 bases stayed unmatched. CDR3 sequence: CASSLAGGFSSYNEQFF. In nucleotides, the CDR3 is TGTGCCAGCAGCTTAGCGGGGGGCTTCAGCTCCTACAATGAGCAGTTCTTC.

The chain links TRBV18 to TRBJ1-1, with 11 bases that match TRBD1. The CDR3 has 15 amino acids. V trimming: 6 bases; J trimming: 4 bases; junction bases outside the gene matches: 7. From germline, CDR1 is KGHSH and CDR2 LQKENI. CDR3 bases: TGTGCCAGCTCCGCCGGGACAGGGGGATCCACTGAAGCTTTCTTT. It translates to CASSAGTGGSTEAFF.

The J gene is TRBJ1-1, the V gene TRBV27; no definite D call. Trimming shortened V by 6 bases and J by 0 bases, and 8 bases separated the two germline ends. This CDR3 spans 13 amino acids. CDR1 and CDR2 (germline): MNHEY, SMNVEV (reference sequence). The CDR3: CASSLVLNTEAFF. In DNA, the CDR3 is TGTGCCAGCAGCCTTGTTTTGAACACTGAAGCTTTCTTT.

The chain uses TRBV5-1 and TRBJ1-1, with D possibly matching TRBD1 (6 bases). Germline CDR1 reads SGHRS; CDR2 reads YFSETQ. CDR3 length: 15 residues. The ends were cut back, 3 bases at V and 3 bases at J, with 15 bases in the middle. CDR3 coding DNA: TGCGCCAGCAGCTCCCTACAGGGAAGTGACACTGAAGCTTTCTTT. Translated, it gives CASSSLQGSDTEAFF.

V is TRBV7-9 and J is TRBJ1-2, with 7 bases lining up with TRBD1. The germline gives CDR1 SEHNR, CDR2 FQNEAQ (reference sequence). Germline trimming cut 1 base from V and 8 bases from J; bases unmatched to any gene: 10. The CDR3 loop spans 15 amino acids. The CDR3 sequence is CASSLGPTGVYGYTF. The DNA for the CDR3 is TGTGCCAGCAGCTTAGGCCCCACAGGGGTGTACGGCTACACCTTC.

The rearrangement links TRBV3-1 (or the pseudogene TRBV3-2) to TRBJ1-3; no reliable D call. Germline CDR1 and CDR2: LGHDT and YNNKEL (reference sequence). Trimming stripped 1 base from V and 0 bases from J, with 13 bases between. The CDR3 is 17 residues long. The CDR3 nucleotides are TGTGCCAGCAGCCAAGTCGGGTACCTCAGCTCTGGAAACACCATATATTTT. Translation gives CASSQVGYLSSGNTIYF.

This clone was seen only once. This chain connects TRBV7-2 to TRBJ2-7; 11 nucleotides match TRBD1. The CDR3 runs 17 residues. The V and J ends lost 3 bases and 4 bases, in that order; junction bases with no gene match: 11. Per germline, CDR1 SGHTA and CDR2 FQGNSA. The CDR3 bases are TGTGCCAGCAGCTTTCTATTTTCCGGGACAGGGGGATACGAGCAGTACTTC. Protein product: CASSFLFSGTGGYEQYF.

This clone was found a few times. This CDR3 is CASSLVIGQGSSYEQYF. The CDR3 DNA sequence: TGTGCCAGCAGCTTGGTGATTGGACAGGGTTCCTCCTACGAGCAGTACTTC. This rearrangement joins TRBV7-8 to TRBJ2-7, with 8 bases aligning to TRBD1. Germline CDR1 is SGHVS and CDR2 is FQNEAQ. V trimming: 3 bases; J trimming: 0 bases; junction bases outside the gene matches: 10. The CDR3 sequence is 17 residues long.

The chain combines TRBV24-1 with TRBJ2-2; D gene unclear. From germline, CDR1 is KGHDR and CDR2 SFDVKD. There are 13 residues in the CDR3. Trimming removed 2 bases from V and 7 bases from J, with 7 bases in between. In nucleotides, the CDR3 is TGTGCCACCAGTGATTCCCTAGGCGGGGAGCTGTTTTTT. It codes for CATSDSLGGELFF.